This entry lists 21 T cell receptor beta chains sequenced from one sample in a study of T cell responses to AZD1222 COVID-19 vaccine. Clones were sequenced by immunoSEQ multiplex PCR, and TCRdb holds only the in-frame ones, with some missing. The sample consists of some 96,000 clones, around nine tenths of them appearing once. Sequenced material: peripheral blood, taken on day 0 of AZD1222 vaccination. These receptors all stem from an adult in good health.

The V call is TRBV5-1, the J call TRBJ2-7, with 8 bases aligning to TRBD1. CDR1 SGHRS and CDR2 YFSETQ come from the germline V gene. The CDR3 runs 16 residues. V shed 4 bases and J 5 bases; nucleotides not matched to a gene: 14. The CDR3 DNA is TGCGCCAGCAGCGCACTACCTCAGGGGGCAGTCAACGAGCAGTACTTC. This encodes CASSALPQGAVNEQYF.

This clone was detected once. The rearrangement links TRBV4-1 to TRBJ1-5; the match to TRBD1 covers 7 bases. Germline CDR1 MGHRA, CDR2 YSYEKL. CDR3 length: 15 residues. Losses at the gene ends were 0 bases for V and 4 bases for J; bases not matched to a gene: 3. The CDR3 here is CASSQEGQTNQPQHF. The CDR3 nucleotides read TGCGCCAGCAGCCAAGAGGGACAGACAAATCAGCCCCAGCATTTT.

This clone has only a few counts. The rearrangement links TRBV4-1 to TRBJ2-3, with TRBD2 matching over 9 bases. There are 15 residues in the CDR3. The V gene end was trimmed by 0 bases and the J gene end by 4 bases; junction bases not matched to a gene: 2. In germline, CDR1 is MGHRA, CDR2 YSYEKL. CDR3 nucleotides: TGCGCCAGCAGCCAAGAGCGGGGGGGGGCAGATACGCAGTATTTT. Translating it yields CASSQERGGADTQYF.

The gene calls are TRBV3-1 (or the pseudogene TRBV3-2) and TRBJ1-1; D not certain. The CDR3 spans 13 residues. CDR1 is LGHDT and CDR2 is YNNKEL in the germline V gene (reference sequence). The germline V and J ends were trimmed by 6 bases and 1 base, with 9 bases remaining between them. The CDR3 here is CASRGWRNTEAFF. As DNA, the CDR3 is TGTGCCAGCAGGGGCTGGAGGAACACTGAAGCTTTCTTT.

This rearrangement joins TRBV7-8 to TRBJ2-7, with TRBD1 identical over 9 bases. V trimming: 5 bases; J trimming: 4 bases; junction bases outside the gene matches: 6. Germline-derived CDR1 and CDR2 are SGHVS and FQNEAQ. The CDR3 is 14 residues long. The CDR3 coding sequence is TGTGCCAGCAGCCCGCGGGACAGGGCGTACGAGCAGTACTTC. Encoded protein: CASSPRDRAYEQYF.

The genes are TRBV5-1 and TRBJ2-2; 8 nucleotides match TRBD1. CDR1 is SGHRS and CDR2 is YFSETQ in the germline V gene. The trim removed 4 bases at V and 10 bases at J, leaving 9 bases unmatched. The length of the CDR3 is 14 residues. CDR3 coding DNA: TGCGCCAGCAGCAGGGGACAGGAGGTTGTGGAGCTGTTTTTT. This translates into CASSRGQEVVELFF. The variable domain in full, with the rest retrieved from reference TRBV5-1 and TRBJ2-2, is KAGVTQTPRYLIKTRGQQVTLSCSPISGHRSVSWYQQTPGQGLQFLFEYFSETQRNKGNFPGRFSGRQFSNSRSEMNVSTLELGDSALYLCASSRGQEVVELFFGEGSRLTVL.

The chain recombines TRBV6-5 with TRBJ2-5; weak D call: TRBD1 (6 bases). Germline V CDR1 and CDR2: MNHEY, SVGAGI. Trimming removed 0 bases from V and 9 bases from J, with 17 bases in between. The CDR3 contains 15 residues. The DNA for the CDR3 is TGTGCCAGCAGTTACTCCGGGACACCGAAGGGAGCCCAGTACTTC. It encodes CASSYSGTPKGAQYF.

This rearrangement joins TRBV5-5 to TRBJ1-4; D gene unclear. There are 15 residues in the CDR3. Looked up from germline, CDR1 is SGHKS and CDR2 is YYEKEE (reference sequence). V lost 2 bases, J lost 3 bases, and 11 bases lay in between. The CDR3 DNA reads TGTGCCAGCAGCTTAGAAGACGGTCCTAATGAAAAACTGTTTTTT. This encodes CASSLEDGPNEKLFF.

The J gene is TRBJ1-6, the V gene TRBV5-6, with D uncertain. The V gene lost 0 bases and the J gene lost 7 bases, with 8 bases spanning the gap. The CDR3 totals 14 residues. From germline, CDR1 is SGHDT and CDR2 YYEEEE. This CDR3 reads CASSLGHANSPLHF. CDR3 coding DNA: TGTGCCAGCAGCTTGGGACACGCCAATTCACCCCTCCACTTT.

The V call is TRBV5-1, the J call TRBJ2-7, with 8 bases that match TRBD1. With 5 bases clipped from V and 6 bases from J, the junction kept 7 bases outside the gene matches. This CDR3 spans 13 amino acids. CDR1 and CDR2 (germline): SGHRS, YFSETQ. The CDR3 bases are TGCGCCAGCAGGCGCCGAACAGGGGGCGAGCAGTACTTC. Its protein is CASRRRTGGEQYF.

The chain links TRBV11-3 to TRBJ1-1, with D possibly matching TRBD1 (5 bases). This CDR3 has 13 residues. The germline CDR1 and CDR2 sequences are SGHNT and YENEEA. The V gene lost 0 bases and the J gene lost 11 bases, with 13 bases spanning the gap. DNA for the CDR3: TGTGCCAGCAGCTTAGAAGCGGGCAGGGCGGCTTTCTTT. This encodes CASSLEAGRAAFF. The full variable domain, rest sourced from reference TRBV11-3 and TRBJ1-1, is EAGVVQSPRYKIIEKKQPVAFWCNPISGHNTLYWYLQNLGQGPELLIRYENEEAVDDSQLPKDRFSAERLKGVDSTLKIQPAELGDSAVYLCASSLEAGRAAFFGQGTRLTVV.

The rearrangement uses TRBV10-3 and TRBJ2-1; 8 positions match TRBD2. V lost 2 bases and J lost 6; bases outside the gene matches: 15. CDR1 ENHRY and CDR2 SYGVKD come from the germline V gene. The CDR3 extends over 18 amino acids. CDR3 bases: TGTGCCATCAGTGAGGGAGGGCAGCGGGAGTCCGCAGGCAATGAGCAGTTCTTC. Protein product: CAISEGGQRESAGNEQFF.

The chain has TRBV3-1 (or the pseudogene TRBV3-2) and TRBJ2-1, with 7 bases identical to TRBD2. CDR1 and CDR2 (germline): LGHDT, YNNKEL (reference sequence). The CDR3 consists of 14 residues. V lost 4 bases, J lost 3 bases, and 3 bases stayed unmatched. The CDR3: CASSPRTSYNEQFF. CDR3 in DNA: TGTGCCAGCAGCCCCCGGACTAGCTACAATGAGCAGTTCTTC.

This CDR3 reads CASSRTGHEQFF. The CDR3 bases are TGTGCCAGCTCCCGGACAGGGCATGAGCAGTTCTTC. The chain uses TRBV18 and TRBJ2-1, with 8 bases lining up with TRBD1. Germline lookup yields CDR1 KGHSH and CDR2 LQKENI. V dropped 6 bases and J dropped 8; count of bases not matched to a gene: 3. The CDR3 totals 12 residues.

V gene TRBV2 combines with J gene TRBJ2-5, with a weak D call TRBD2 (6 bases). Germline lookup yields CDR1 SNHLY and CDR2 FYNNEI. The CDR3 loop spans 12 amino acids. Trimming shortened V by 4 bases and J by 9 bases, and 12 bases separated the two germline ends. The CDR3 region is CASSGATSPQYF. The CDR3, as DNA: TGTGCCAGCAGTGGAGCCACTAGCCCCCAGTACTTC.

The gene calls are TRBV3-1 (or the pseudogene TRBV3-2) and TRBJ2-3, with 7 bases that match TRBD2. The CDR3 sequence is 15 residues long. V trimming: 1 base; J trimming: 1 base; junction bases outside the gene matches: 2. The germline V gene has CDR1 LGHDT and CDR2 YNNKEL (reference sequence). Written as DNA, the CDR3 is TGTGCCAGCAGCCAAGGTCTAGCGGGCACAGATACGCAGTATTTT. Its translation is CASSQGLAGTDTQYF.

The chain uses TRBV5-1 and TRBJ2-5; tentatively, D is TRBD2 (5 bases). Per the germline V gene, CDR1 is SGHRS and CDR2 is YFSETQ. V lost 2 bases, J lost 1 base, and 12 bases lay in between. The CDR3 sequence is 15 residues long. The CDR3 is CASSLEPGFQETQYF. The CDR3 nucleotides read TGCGCCAGCAGCTTAGAACCGGGATTCCAAGAGACCCAGTACTTC.

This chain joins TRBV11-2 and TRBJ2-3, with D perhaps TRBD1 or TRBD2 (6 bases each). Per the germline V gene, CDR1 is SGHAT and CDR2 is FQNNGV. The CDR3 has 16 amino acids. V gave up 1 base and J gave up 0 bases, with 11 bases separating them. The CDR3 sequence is CASSLGRGRSTDTQYF. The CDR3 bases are TGTGCCAGCAGCTTAGGACGGGGGCGCAGCACAGATACGCAGTATTTT.

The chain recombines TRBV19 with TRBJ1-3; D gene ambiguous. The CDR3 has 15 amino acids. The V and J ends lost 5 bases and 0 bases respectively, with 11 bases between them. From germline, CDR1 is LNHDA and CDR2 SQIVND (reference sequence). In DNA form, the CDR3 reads TGTGCCAGTAGTCCAGGCATGAACTCTGGAAACACCATATATTTT. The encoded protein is CASSPGMNSGNTIYF.

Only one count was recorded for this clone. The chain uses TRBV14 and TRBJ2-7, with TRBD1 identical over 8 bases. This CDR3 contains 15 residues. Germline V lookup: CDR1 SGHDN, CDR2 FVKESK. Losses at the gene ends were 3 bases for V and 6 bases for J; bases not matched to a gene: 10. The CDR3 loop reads CASSHTGTGGSEQYF. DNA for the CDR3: TGTGCCAGCAGCCATACCGGGACAGGAGGAAGCGAGCAGTACTTC.

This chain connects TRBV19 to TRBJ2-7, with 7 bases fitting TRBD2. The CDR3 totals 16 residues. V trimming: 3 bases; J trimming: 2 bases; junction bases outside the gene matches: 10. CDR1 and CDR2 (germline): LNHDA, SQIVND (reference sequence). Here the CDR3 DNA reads TGTGCCAGTAGTATGATCGGGGAGGGCGGCCCCTACGAGCAGTACTTC. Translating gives CASSMIGEGGPYEQYF.